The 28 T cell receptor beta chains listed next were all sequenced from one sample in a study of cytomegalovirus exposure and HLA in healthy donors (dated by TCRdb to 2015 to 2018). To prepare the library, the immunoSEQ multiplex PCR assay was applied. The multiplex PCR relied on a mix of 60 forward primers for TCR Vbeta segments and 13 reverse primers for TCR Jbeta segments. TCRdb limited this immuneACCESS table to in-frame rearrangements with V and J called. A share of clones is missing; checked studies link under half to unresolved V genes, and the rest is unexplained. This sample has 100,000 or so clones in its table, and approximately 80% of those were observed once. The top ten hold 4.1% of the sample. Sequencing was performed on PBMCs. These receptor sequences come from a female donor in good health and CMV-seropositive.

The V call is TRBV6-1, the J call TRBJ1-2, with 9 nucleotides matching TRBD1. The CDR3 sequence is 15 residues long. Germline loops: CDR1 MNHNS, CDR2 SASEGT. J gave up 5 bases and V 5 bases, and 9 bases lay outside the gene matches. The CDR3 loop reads CASSWTGAASYGYTF. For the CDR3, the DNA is TGTGCCAGCAGTTGGACAGGGGCGGCATCTTATGGCTACACCTTC.

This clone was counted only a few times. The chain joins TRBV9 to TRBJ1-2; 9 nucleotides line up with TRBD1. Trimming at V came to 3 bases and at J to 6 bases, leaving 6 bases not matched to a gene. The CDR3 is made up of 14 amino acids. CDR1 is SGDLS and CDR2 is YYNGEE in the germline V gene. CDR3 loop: CASSEQGAIDGYTF. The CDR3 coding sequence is TGTGCCAGCAGCGAACAGGGGGCGATTGATGGCTACACCTTC.

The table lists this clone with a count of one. For the CDR3, the DNA is TGTGCCAGTACCGGGACAGCCCAAATAGCCAAAAACATTCAGTACTTC. Translating gives CASTGTAQIAKNIQYF. The chain uses TRBV19 and TRBJ2-4; TRBD1 matches 7 bases. The CDR3 totals 16 residues. J gave up 0 bases and V 7 bases, and 9 bases lay outside the gene matches. The germline gives CDR1 LNHDA, CDR2 SQIVND (reference sequence).

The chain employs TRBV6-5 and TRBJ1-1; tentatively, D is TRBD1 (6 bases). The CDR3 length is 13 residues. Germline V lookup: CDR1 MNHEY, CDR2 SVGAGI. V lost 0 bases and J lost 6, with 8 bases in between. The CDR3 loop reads CASSYSDRPEAFF. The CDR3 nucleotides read TGTGCCAGCAGTTACTCGGACAGACCTGAAGCTTTCTTT.

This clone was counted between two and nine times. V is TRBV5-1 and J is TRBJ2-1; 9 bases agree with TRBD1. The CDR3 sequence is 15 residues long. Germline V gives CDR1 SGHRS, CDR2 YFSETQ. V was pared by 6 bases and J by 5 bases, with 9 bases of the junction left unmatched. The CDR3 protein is CASTRGGQGNNEQFF. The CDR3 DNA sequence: TGCGCCAGCACTCGAGGGGGACAGGGCAACAATGAGCAGTTCTTC. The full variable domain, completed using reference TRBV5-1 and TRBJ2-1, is KAGVTQTPRYLIKTRGQQVTLSCSPISGHRSVSWYQQTPGQGLQFLFEYFSETQRNKGNFPGRFSGRQFSNSRSEMNVSTLELGDSALYLCASTRGGQGNNEQFFGPGTRLTVL.

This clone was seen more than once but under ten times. The CDR3: CASSLEEGSGYEQYF. For the CDR3, the DNA is TGTGCCAGCAGCTTGGAGGAGGGCTCTGGGTACGAGCAGTACTTC. The chain joins TRBV5-6 to TRBJ2-7; perhaps TRBD2 as D (6 bases). V was shortened by 0 bases and J by 4 bases, with 14 bases between the two germline ends. CDR1 SGHDT and CDR2 YYEEEE come from the germline V gene. The CDR3 length is 15 residues.

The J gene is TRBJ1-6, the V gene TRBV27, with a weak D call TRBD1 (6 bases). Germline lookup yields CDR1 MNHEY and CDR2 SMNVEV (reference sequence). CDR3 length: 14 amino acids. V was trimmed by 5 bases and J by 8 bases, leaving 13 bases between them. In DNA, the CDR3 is TGTGCCAGCAGTCGTACAGGGTCCTATTCACCCCTCCACTTT. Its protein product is CASSRTGSYSPLHF.

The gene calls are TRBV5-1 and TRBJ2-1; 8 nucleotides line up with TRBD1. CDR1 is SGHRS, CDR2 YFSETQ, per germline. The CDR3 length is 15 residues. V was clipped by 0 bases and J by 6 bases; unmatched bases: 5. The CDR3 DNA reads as TGCGCCAGCAGCTTGGGGCAGGGGGCGTCCAATGAGCAGTTCTTC. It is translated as CASSLGQGASNEQFF.

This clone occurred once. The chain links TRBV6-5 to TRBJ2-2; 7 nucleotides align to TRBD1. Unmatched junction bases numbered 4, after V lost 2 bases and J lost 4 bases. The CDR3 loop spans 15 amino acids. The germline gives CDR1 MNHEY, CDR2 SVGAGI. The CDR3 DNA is TGTGCCAGCAGTTACCTTACAGGGGTCACCGGGGAGCTGTTTTTT. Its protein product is CASSYLTGVTGELFF.

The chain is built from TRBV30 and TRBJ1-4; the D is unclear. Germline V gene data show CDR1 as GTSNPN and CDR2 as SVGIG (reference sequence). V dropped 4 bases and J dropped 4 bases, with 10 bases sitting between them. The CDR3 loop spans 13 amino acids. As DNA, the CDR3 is TGTGCCTGGAAGGGAGTCCATAATGAAAAACTGTTTTTT. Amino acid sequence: CAWKGVHNEKLFF.

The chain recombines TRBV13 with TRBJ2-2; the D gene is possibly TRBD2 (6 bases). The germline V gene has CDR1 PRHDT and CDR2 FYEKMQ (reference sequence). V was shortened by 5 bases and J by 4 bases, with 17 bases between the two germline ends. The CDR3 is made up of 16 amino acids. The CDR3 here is CASSPGTPRGTGELFF. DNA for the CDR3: TGTGCCAGCAGCCCCGGGACTCCGAGAGGCACCGGGGAGCTGTTTTTT.

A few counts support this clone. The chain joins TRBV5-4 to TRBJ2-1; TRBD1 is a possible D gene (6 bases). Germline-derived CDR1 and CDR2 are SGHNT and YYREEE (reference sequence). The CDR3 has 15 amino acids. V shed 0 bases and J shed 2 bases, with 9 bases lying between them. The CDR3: CASSLGQGTYNEQFF. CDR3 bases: TGTGCCAGCAGCTTGGGCCAGGGGACCTACAATGAGCAGTTCTTC.

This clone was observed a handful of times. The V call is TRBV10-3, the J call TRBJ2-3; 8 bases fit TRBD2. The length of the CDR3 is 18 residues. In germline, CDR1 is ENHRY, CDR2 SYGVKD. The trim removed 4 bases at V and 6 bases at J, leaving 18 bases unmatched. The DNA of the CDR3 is TGTGCCATCAGTGCTCCCCTTGGAAAGGGCGGGGGGATGGATACGCAGTATTTT. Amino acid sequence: CAISAPLGKGGGMDTQYF.

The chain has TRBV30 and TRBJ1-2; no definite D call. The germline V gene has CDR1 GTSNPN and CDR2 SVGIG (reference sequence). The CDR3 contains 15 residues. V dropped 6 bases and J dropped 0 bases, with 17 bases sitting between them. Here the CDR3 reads CACRRFAEANYGYTF. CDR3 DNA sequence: TGTGCCTGCCGTCGATTTGCAGAAGCTAACTATGGCTACACCTTC.

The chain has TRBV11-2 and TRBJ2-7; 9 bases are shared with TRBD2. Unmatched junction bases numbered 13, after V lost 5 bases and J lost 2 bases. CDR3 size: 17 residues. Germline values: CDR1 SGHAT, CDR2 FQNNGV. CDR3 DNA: TGTGCCAGCAGCCGTAGCCTAGCGGGACGGGGGCCCTACGAGCAGTACTTC. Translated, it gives CASSRSLAGRGPYEQYF.

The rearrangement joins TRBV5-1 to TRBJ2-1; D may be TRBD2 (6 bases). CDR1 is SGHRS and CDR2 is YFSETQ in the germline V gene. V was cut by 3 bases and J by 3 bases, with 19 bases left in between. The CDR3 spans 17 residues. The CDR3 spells CASSWEVTAPDYNEQFF. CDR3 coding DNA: TGCGCCAGCAGCTGGGAGGTTACGGCCCCCGACTACAATGAGCAGTTCTTC.

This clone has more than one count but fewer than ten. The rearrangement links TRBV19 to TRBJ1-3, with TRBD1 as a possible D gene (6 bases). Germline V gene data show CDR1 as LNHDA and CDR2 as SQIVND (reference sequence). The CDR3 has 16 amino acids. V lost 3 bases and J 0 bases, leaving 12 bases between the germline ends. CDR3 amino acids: CASSILGQTSGNTIYF. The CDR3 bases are TGTGCCAGTAGTATCTTAGGACAGACCTCTGGAAACACCATATATTTT.

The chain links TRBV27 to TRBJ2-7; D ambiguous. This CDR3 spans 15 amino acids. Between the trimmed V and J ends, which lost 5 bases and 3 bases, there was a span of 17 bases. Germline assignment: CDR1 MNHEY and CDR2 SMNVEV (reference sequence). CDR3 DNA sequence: TGTGCCAGCAGTCCCCTAGACGTAGGTAGCTACGAGCAGTACTTC. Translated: CASSPLDVGSYEQYF.

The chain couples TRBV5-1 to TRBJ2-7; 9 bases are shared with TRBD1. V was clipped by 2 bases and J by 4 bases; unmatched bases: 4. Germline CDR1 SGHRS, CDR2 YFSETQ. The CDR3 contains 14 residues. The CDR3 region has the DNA TGCGCCAGCAGCTTAGGACAGGGGTTTTACGAGCAGTACTTC. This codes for CASSLGQGFYEQYF.

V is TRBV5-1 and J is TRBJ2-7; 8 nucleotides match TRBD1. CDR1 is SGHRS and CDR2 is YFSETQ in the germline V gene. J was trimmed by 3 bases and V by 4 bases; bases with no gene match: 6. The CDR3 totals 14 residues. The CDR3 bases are TGCGCCAGCAGCACATCCAGGGGGCTCTACGAGCAGTACTTC. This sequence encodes CASSTSRGLYEQYF. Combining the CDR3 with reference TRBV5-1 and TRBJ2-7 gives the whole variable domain KAGVTQTPRYLIKTRGQQVTLSCSPISGHRSVSWYQQTPGQGLQFLFEYFSETQRNKGNFPGRFSGRQFSNSRSEMNVSTLELGDSALYLCASSTSRGLYEQYFGPGTRLTVT.

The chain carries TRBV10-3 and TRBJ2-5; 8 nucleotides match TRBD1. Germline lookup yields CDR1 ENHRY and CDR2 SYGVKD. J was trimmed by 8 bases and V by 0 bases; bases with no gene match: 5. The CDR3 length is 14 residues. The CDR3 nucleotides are TGTGCCATCAGTGAGTCTGGGGCAGGGGGCACCCAGTACTTC. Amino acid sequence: CAISESGAGGTQYF.

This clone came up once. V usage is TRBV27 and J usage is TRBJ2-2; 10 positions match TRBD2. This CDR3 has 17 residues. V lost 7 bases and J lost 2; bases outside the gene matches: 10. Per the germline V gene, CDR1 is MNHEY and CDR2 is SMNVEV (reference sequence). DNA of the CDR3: TGTGCCAGCACTGAACTCGGGACTAGCGTTAACACCGGGGAGCTGTTTTTT. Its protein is CASTELGTSVNTGELFF.

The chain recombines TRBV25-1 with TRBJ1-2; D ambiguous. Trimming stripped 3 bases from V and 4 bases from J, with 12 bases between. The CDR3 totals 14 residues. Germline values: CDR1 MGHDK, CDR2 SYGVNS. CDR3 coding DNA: TGTGCCAGCAGTGATGCCCTGGGCCTCTATGGCTACACCTTC. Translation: CASSDALGLYGYTF.

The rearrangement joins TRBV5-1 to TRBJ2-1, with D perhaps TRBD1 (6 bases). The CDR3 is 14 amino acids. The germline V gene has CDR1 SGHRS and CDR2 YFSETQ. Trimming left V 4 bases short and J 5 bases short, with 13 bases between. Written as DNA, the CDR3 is TGCGCCAGCAGCACGAGGACAGACCACAATGAGCAGTTCTTC. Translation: CASSTRTDHNEQFF.

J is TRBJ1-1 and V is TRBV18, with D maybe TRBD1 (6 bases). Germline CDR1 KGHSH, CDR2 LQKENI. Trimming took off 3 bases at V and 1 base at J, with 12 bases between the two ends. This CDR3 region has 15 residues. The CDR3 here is CASSPQTGQNTEAFF. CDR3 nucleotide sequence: TGTGCCAGCTCACCCCAGACAGGACAGAACACTGAAGCTTTCTTT.

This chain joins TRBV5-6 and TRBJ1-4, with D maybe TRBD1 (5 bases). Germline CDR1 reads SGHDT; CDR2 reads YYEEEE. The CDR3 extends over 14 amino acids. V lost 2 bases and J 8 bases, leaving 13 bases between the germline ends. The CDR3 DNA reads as TGTGCCAGCAGCTTTATTCGGGGGGACGAAAAACTGTTTTTT. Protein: CASSFIRGDEKLFF.

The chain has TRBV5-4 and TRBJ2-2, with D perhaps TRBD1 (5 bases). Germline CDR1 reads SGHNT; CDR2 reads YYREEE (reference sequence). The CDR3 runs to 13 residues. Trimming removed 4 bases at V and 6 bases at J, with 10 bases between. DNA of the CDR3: TGTGCCAGCAGCGGCAGGGTACCCGGGGAGCTGTTTTTT. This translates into CASSGRVPGELFF.

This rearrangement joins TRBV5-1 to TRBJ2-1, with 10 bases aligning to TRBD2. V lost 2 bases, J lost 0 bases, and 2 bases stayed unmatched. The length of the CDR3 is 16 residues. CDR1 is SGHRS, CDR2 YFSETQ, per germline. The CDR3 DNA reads TGCGCCAGCAGCTTAGCGGGAGGGAACTCCTACAATGAGCAGTTCTTC. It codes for CASSLAGGNSYNEQFF.